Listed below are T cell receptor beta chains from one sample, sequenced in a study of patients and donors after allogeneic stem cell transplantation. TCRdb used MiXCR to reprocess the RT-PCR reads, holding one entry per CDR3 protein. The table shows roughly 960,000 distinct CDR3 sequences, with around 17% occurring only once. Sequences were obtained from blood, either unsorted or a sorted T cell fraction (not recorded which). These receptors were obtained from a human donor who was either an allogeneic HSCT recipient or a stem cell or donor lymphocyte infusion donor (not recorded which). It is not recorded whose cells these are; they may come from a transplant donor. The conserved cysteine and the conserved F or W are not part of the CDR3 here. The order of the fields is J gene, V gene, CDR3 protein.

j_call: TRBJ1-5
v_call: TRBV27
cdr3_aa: ASSHRDPNQPQH

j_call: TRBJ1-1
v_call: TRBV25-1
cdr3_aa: ATNGGQDVDTEAF

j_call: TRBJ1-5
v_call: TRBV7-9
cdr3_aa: ASSLVGQNSNQPQH

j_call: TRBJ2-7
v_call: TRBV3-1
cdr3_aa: ASSQFPDNSYEQY

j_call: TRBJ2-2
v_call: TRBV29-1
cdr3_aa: SVEEAFLNTGELF

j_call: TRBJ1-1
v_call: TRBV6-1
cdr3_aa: ASSITGGENTEAF

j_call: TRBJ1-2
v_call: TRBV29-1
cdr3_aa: SALGQGLGGYT

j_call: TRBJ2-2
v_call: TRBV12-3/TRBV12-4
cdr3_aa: ASTQTSGNTGELF

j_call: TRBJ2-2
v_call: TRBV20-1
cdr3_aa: SARNLLNTGELF

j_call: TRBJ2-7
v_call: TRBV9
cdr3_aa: ASSGHSLANEQY

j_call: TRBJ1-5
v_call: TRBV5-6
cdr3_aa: ASSRQGARQPQH

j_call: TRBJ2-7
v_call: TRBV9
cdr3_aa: ASSSEVFSYEQY

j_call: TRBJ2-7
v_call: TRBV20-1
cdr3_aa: SARVRRLAGGYEQY

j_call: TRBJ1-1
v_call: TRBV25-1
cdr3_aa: ASSEGTATEAF

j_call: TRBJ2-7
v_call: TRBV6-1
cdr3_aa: ASNSGQGSGGYEQY

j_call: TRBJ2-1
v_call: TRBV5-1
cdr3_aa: ASSLVKGTYNEQF

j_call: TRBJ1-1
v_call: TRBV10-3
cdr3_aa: AISESPGNTEAF

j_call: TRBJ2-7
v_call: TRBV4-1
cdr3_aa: ASSAGTLIYEQY

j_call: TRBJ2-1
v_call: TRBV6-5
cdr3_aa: ASRWTSAISSYNEQF

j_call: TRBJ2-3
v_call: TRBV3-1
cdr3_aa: ASSQDWDRVRDTQY

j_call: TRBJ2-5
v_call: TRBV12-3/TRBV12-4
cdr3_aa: ASSLEGRPQETQY

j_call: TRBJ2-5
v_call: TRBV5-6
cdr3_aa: ASSSGLLYQETQY

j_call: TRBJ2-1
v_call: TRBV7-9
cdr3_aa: ASSLRGGAAWDEQF

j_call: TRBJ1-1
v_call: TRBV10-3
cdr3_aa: ASGETGGMNTEAF

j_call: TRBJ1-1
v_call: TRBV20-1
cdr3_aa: SARDVRANTEAF

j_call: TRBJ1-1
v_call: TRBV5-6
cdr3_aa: ASSARDRGRGTEAF

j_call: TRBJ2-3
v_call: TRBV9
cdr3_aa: ASSALAGQRGTDTQY

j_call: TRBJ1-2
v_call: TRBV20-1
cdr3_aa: SASGRDGYT

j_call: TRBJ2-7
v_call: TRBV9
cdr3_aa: ASSVEGRTLREQY

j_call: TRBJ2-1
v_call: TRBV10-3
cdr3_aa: AIMGTSIGEQF

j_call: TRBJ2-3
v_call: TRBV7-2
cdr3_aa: ASSTGTSGRTDTQY

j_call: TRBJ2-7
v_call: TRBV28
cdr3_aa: ASTTAPDNYEQY

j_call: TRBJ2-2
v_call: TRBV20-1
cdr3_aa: SARMRGTNTGELF

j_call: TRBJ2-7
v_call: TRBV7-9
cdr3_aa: ASSRREGTSGRYEQY

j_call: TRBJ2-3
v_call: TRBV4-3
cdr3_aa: ASSQDWQFTDTQY

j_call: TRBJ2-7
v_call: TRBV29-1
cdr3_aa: SVAGRVGPYEQY

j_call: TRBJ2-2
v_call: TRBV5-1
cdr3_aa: ASSTGLASNTGELF

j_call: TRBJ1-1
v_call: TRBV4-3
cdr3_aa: ASSQWGQGTNTEAF